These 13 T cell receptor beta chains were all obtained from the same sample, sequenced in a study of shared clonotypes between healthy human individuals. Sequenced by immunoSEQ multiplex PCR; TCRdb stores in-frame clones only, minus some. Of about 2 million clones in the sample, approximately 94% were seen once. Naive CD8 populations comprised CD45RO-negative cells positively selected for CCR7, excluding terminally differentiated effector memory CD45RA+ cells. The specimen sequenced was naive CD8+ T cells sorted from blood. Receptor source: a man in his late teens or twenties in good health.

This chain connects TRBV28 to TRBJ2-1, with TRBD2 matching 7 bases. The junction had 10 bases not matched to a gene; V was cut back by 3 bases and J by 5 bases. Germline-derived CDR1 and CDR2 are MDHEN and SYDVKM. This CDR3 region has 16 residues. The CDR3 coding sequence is TGTGCCAGCAGTTTTCCGGGGGAGGGGATCAACAATGAGCAGTTCTTC. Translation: CASSFPGEGINNEQFF.

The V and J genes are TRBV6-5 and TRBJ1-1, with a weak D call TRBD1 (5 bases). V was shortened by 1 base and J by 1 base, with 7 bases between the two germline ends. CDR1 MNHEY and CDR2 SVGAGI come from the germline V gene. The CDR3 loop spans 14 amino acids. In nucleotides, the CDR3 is TGTGCCAGCAGTTACTTCGGACAGAACACTGAAGCTTTCTTT. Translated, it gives CASSYFGQNTEAFF.

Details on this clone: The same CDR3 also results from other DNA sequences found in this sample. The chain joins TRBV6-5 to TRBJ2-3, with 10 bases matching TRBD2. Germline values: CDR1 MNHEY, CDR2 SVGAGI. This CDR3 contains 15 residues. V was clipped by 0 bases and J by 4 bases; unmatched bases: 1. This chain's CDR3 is CASSYSTSGADTQYF. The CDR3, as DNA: TGTGCCAGCAGTTACTCTACTAGCGGGGCAGATACGCAGTATTTT.

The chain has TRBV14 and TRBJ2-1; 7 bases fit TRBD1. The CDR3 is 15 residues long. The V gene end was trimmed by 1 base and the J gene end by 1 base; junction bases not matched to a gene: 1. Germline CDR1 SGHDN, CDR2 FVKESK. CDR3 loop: CASSQVGQSYNEQFF. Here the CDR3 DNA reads TGTGCCAGCAGCCAAGTGGGACAGTCCTACAATGAGCAGTTCTTC.

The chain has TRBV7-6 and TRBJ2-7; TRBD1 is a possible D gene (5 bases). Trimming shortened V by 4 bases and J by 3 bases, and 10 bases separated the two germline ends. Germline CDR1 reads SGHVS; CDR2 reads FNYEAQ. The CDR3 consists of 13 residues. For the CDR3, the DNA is TGTGCCAGCAGCTGGCGAAGGGGCTACGAGCAGTACTTC. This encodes CASSWRRGYEQYF.

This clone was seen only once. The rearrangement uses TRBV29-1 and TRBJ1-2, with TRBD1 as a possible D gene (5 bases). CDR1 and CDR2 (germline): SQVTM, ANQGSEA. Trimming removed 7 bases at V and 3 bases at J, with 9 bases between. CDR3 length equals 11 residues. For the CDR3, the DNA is TGCAGCGCCTTGGGGGACTATGGCTACACCTTC. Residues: CSALGDYGYTF.

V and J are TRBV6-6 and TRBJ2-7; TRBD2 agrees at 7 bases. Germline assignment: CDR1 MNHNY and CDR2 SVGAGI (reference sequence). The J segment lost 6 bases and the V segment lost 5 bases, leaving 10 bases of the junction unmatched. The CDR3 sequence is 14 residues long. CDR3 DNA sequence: TGTGCCAGCAGTACTCAGGATACGGGGGGCGAGCAGTACTTC. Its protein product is CASSTQDTGGEQYF.

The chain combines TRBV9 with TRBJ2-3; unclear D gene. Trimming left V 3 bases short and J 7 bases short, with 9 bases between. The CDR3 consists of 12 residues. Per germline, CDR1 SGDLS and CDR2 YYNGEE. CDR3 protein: CASSDRVNTQYF. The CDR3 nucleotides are TGTGCCAGCAGCGACCGAGTCAATACGCAGTATTTT.

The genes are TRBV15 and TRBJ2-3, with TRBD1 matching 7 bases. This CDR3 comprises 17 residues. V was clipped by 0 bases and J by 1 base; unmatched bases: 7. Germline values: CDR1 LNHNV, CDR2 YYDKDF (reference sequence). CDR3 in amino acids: CATSRESGDRGTDTQYF. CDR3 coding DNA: TGTGCCACCAGCAGAGAATCAGGAGACAGGGGCACAGATACGCAGTATTTT.

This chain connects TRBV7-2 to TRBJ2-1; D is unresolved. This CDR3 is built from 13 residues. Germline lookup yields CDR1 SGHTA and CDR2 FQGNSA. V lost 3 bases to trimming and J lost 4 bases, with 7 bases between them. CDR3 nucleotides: TGTGCCAGCAGCTTCGACATTTACAATGAGCAGTTCTTC. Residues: CASSFDIYNEQFF.

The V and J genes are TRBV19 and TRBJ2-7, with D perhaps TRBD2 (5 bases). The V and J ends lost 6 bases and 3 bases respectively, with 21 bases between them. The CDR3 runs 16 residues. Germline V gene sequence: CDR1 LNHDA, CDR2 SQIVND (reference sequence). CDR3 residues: CASSGYQEDGSYEQYF. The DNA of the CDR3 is TGTGCCAGTAGCGGCTATCAGGAGGATGGGAGCTACGAGCAGTACTTC.

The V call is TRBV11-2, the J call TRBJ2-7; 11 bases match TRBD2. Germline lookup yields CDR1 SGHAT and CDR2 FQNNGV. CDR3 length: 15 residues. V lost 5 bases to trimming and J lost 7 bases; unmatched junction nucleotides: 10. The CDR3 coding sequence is TGTGCCAGCAGCCTACTAGCGGGGGACACCCTTGAGCAGTACTTC. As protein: CASSLLAGDTLEQYF.

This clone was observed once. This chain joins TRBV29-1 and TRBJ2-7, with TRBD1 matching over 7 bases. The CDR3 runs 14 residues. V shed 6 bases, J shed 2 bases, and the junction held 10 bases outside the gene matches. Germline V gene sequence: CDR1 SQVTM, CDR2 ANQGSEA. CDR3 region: CSVDNGTEAYEQYF. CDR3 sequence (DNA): TGCAGCGTCGATAACGGGACAGAAGCCTACGAGCAGTACTTC.